This T cell receptor beta chain was sequenced in a study of Ad26.COV2.S vaccination and SARS-CoV-2 variants. On the study more broadly: Ad26.COV2.S given intramuscularly, once or twice 56 days apart.

The CDR3 contains 17 residues. Losses at the gene ends were 7 bases for V and 0 bases for J; bases not matched to a gene: 13. In germline, CDR1 is SGHNT, CDR2 YENEEA. Broader study findings: Responses of spike-specific T cells (both CD8+ and CD4+) reportedly showed substantial breadth after vaccination. Assessments of TCR breadth and depth may have underestimated the total T cell responses.

The method was immunoSEQ multiplex PCR; TCRdb's version includes in-frame clones alone and lacks a portion of them. The data show roughly 410,000 clones, with roughly four fifths seen just once and 7.4% held by the top ten. As to treatment: 19 received Ad26.COV2.S at low or high dose, single or two shots; several received placebo; per-sample allocation not given. Sampling occurred on day 63 after the first vaccine or placebo injection. To note about this clone: Its antigen is undetermined.

Sequenced here: peripheral blood, sampled in a trial of Ad26.COV2.S vaccine versus placebo. The V call is TRBV11-3, the J call TRBJ1-1; the match to TRBD1 covers 8 bases. The receptor was isolated from a person aged 18-60 years who received the Ad26.COV2.S COVID-19 vaccine or a placebo. DNA for the CDR3: TGTGCCAGCACTGTTGGGGGACAGGCGTTCATGAACACTGAAGCTTTCTTT. Its translation is CASTVGGQAFMNTEAFF.